The 18 T cell receptor beta chains reported below all come from one sample, sequenced in a study of T cells in tumors after PD-1 blockade. Data came from immunoSEQ multiplex PCR; TCRdb stores just in-frame clones and leaves some out. Counted here are fewer than 2,500 clones, approximately 71% occurring once; the ten biggest clones make up about 15%. The material was tumor tissue, obtained before anti-PD-1 treatment. These receptors all stem from a human donor with basal cell carcinoma.

The rearrangement uses TRBV7-8 and TRBJ1-4, with unresolved D. Germline-derived CDR1 and CDR2 are SGHVS and FQNEAQ. With 5 bases removed from V and 0 bases from J, the gap between germline ends came to 16 bases. The length of the CDR3 is 17 residues. DNA for the CDR3: TGTGCCAGCAGCCCCGCCGGACGAGTCTCAACTAATGAAAAACTGTTTTTT. It specifies CASSPAGRVSTNEKLFF.

This sequence joins TRBV9 and TRBJ2-3; D gene ambiguous. Trimming removed 4 bases at V and 2 bases at J, with 8 bases between. The germline CDR1 and CDR2 sequences are SGDLS and YYNGEE. The CDR3 is 13 residues long. The CDR3 coding sequence is TGTGCCAGCAGCCCCACGTTCACAGATACGCAGTATTTT. It yields the protein CASSPTFTDTQYF.

This chain connects TRBV29-1 to TRBJ1-2; D may be TRBD1 (6 bases). The CDR3 loop spans 14 amino acids. Per germline, CDR1 SQVTM and CDR2 ANQGSEA. Trimming left V 5 bases short and J 4 bases short, with 17 bases between. This CDR3 reads CSVSIGQGIYGYTF. CDR3 sequence (DNA): TGCAGCGTTTCCATCGGGCAGGGGATCTATGGCTACACCTTC.

The CDR3 DNA follows: TGTGCCAGCAACACGGGGGGGGTGGGCCGCTATGGCTACACCTTC. Protein sequence: CASNTGGVGRYGYTF. The chain is built from TRBV6-5 and TRBJ1-2, with D possibly TRBD1 on 5 matching bases. Trimming cost V 7 bases and J 4 bases, with 19 bases left between them. CDR3 size: 15 residues. Germline values: CDR1 MNHEY, CDR2 SVGAGI.

In its sample, this clone ranks as large. V is TRBV24-1 and J is TRBJ2-2; D unresolved. Trimming stripped 5 bases from V and 4 bases from J, with 7 bases between. CDR3 length: 13 residues. The V gene's germline CDR1 is KGHDR and CDR2 SFDVKD. The CDR3 spells CATSGGSTGELFF. CDR3 DNA sequence: TGTGCCACCAGTGGGGGATCCACCGGGGAGCTGTTTTTT.

The CDR3 spells CASSGRDLSYNEQFF. The CDR3 DNA is TGTGCCAGCAGCGGCCGGGACCTCTCCTACAATGAGCAGTTCTTC. The rearrangement joins TRBV5-5 to TRBJ2-1; D is possibly TRBD1 or TRBD2 (5 bases each). This CDR3 comprises 15 residues. CDR1 and CDR2 (germline): SGHKS, YYEKEE (reference sequence). V gave up 4 bases and J gave up 0 bases, with 11 bases separating them.

The chain recombines TRBV7-2 with TRBJ2-7; unclear D gene. The CDR3 consists of 13 residues. V lost 5 bases, J lost 3 bases, and 11 bases lay in between. Germline V gene lookup returns CDR1 SGHTA and CDR2 FQGNSA. CDR3 coding DNA: TGTGCCAGCAGCATAAACATGGACTACGAGCAGTACTTC. Its translation: CASSINMDYEQYF. Full variable domain (missing parts from reference TRBV7-2 and TRBJ2-7): GAGVSQSPSNKVTEKGKDVELRCDPISGHTALYWYRQSLGQGLEFLIYFQGNSAPDKSGLPSDRFSAERTGGSVSTLTIQRTQQEDSAVYLCASSINMDYEQYFGPGTRLTVT.

V gene TRBV19 combines with J gene TRBJ1-2; TRBD1 matches at 7 bases. J lost 4 bases, V lost 4 bases, and 12 bases had no gene match. CDR1 and CDR2 (germline): LNHDA, SQIVND (reference sequence). The CDR3 runs to 16 residues. CDR3 nucleotides: TGTGCCAGTAGTACGGGTTTCACAGGGGAGCGCTATGGCTACACCTTC. It yields the protein CASSTGFTGERYGYTF.

J is TRBJ2-2 and V is TRBV4-1; no firm D call. The germline gives CDR1 MGHRA, CDR2 YSYEKL. The V gene lost 0 bases and the J gene lost 3 bases, with 14 bases spanning the gap. The CDR3 length is 17 residues. The CDR3 region is CASSQDQAYSHTGELFF. CDR3 sequence (DNA): TGCGCCAGCAGCCAAGATCAGGCCTACTCGCACACCGGGGAGCTGTTTTTT.

Comments on this clone: At one end, the junction sequence differs from germline, possibly due to a read error. The V and J genes are TRBV5-4 and TRBJ2-7; 9 bases agree with TRBD1. The V gene's germline CDR1 is SGHNT and CDR2 YYREEE (reference sequence). CDR3 length: 14 amino acids. CDR3 region: CASSPSWDRDKMDF. The DNA for the CDR3 is TGTGCCAGCAGCCCATCTTGGGACAGGGATAAAATGGACTTC.

The CDR3 DNA reads as TGTGCCAGCAGCTTGGAGCCAGGCCCCATCTATGGCTACACCTTC. Its protein product is CASSLEPGPIYGYTF. The chain joins TRBV5-5 to TRBJ1-2; no clear D gene. Per the germline V gene, CDR1 is SGHKS and CDR2 is YYEKEE (reference sequence). This CDR3 spans 15 amino acids. Trimming took off 0 bases at V and 4 bases at J, with 13 bases between the two ends.

In its sample, this clone was seen once. The CDR3 loop is CATRVSGAFGYTF. The CDR3 DNA reads TGTGCCACCAGGGTTTCGGGGGCATTTGGCTACACCTTC. The V and J genes are TRBV12-3 or TRBV12-4 and TRBJ1-2; TRBD1 is a possible D gene (6 bases). V was cut by 10 bases and J by 7 bases, with 19 bases left in between. The CDR3 has 13 residues.

This clone was counted between two and nine times. The chain recombines TRBV4-2 with TRBJ2-7; TRBD1 or TRBD2 may be the D gene (7 bases each). Germline CDR1 is LGHNA and CDR2 is YNFKEQ. With 0 bases removed from V and 6 bases from J, the gap between germline ends came to 21 bases. The length of the CDR3 is 17 residues. The CDR3 region is CASSQEGRGRSEAEQYF. As DNA, the CDR3 is TGTGCCAGCAGCCAAGAGGGGAGGGGGCGTTCGGAAGCCGAGCAGTACTTC.

This clone was observed a handful of times. The chain links TRBV28 to TRBJ1-2; D is perhaps TRBD1 (5 bases). Trimming cost V 2 bases and J 7 bases, with 17 bases left between them. This CDR3 spans 15 amino acids. Per the germline V gene, CDR1 is MDHEN and CDR2 is SYDVKM. The CDR3 DNA is TGTGCCAGCAGTTTACCCGGGACCGGGTCAGGTGGCTACACCTTC. This gives the protein CASSLPGTGSGGYTF.

The V and J genes are TRBV2 and TRBJ1-2; no reliable D call. Germline lookup yields CDR1 SNHLY and CDR2 FYNNEI. With 7 bases removed from V and 4 bases from J, the gap between germline ends came to 13 bases. This CDR3 region has 13 residues. Here the CDR3 reads CASTKDGSYGYTF. CDR3 DNA: TGTGCCAGCACGAAGGACGGTTCCTATGGCTACACCTTC.

Within the sample, this clone is large. This rearrangement joins TRBV24-1 to TRBJ2-3; TRBD2 aligns across 8 bases. Germline V gene sequence: CDR1 KGHDR, CDR2 SFDVKD. The CDR3 has 16 residues. Losses at the gene ends were 4 bases for V and 0 bases for J; bases not matched to a gene: 5. The CDR3 DNA is TGTGCCACCAGTGACCTTAGCGGGGCAAGCACAGATACGCAGTATTTT. Translated, it gives CATSDLSGASTDTQYF.

By frequency in the sample, this clone is large. The chain has TRBV3-1 (or the pseudogene TRBV3-2) and TRBJ1-3; TRBD1 might be the D (6 bases). Germline CDR1 is LGHDT and CDR2 is YNNKEL (reference sequence). The CDR3 totals 15 residues. V lost 3 bases to trimming and J lost 3 bases, with 12 bases between them. The CDR3 region has the DNA TGTGCCAGCAGCCAGATGGGGGGCGGTGGAAACACCATATATTTT. Residues: CASSQMGGGGNTIYF.

This clone turned up a few times. The rearrangement uses TRBV25-1 and TRBJ2-5, with D uncertain. The CDR3 spans 12 residues. Trimming removed 6 bases at V and 4 bases at J, with 9 bases between. Germline V gene data show CDR1 as MGHDK and CDR2 as SYGVNS. The CDR3 is CASRLGPETQYF. The CDR3 nucleotides read TGTGCCAGCAGACTCGGCCCAGAGACCCAGTACTTC.